This T cell receptor (beta chain) comes out of a study of regulatory T cells in long-lasting Graves disease. Germline V gene sequence: CDR1 SGDLS, CDR2 YYNGEE. V shed 0 bases, J shed 4 bases, and the junction held 5 bases outside the gene matches. The CDR3 length is 15 residues. About this clonotype: Its antigen is as yet unknown.

General study points: Whereas new patients shared 1,000 or so public clonotypes, persistent patients shared more, at about 2,500. Favored usage of TRBV28, TRBJ1-2 and TRBJ2-5 was recorded in persistent disease.

The time point was: persistent/refractory GD, antithyroid drugs over 5 years with positive TRAb. The authors made the TCR library using RNA they extracted from PBMCs. The patient group derived from an endocrinology department in Xi'an, China. Building of the TCR beta libraries involved iRepertoire HTBI primers and Arm-PCR of CDR3 regions. TCRdb re-called the multiplex PCR reads with MiXCR, one entry per CDR3 protein. The repertoire holds 700,000 or so distinct CDR3 sequences, with about 30% as singletons. V usage is TRBV9 and J usage is TRBJ1-1; 8 bases map to TRBD1. The clonotype comes from a female donor with Graves disease. The sequencing here drew on peripheral blood mononuclear cells (PBMCs), taken when the disease was refractory, from a patient treated with antithyroid drugs. In DNA form, the CDR3 reads TGTGCCAGCAGCGTAGTAGGACAGGGTAGCACTGAAGCTTTCTTT. Amino acid sequence: CASSVVGQGSTEAFF.